The 11 T cell receptor beta chains reported below all come from one sample, sequenced in a study of prognosis after radiotherapy for stage I lung cancer. Two-round multiplex PCR on genomic DNA was the method by which TCR beta CDR3 was amplified. TRBV and TRBJ genes each had their own specific primers in first-round PCR. TCRdb re-analysed the multiplex PCR reads in MiXCR, keeping a single row per CDR3 protein. The profile shows roughly 30,000 distinct CDR3 sequences, around a third of them singletons. Specimen: PBMCs, collected before or after stereotactic body radiation therapy (not recorded which). The receptors originated from a donor over 45 with non-small cell lung cancer.

The table lists this clonotype with many counts. The chain joins TRBV28 to TRBJ1-4; the D is unclear. The CDR3 is made up of 14 amino acids. The germline V gene encodes CDR1 MDHEN and CDR2 SYDVKM. V shed 4 bases and J shed 4 bases, with 10 bases lying between them. CDR3 in amino acids: CASSWGRGNEKLFF. The CDR3 coding sequence is TGTGCCAGCAGTTGGGGTCGAGGTAATGAAAAACTGTTTTTT.

This clonotype was seen at least ten times. The chain joins TRBV6-5 to TRBJ1-2; perhaps TRBD1 as D (5 bases). V was cut by 2 bases and J by 7 bases, with 11 bases left in between. Germline-derived CDR1 and CDR2 are MNHEY and SVGAGI. The CDR3 loop spans 13 amino acids. In DNA form, the CDR3 reads TGTGCCAGCAGTTACAAGGGGCGGGGTGGCTACACCTTC. This encodes CASSYKGRGGYTF.

This clonotype has a count of ten or more. J is TRBJ2-1 and V is TRBV4-2; TRBD2 aligns across 11 bases. The length of the CDR3 is 18 residues. Germline trimming cut 4 bases from V and 6 bases from J; bases unmatched to any gene: 14. CDR1 LGHNA and CDR2 YNFKEQ come from the germline V gene. This CDR3 is CASSPRSSGGAEGNEQFF. Here the CDR3 DNA reads TGTGCCAGCAGCCCCCGGAGTAGCGGGGGGGCCGAAGGCAATGAGCAGTTCTTC.

This clonotype showed up many times. This chain joins TRBV20-1 and TRBJ1-1, with 7 bases aligning to TRBD1. Germline V CDR1 and CDR2: DFQATT, SNEGSKA (reference sequence). V was clipped by 3 bases and J by 1 base; unmatched bases: 2. The CDR3 contains 13 residues. The DNA for the CDR3 is TGCAGTGCTAGTAGGACAGGGAACACTGAAGCTTTCTTT. Translating it yields CSASRTGNTEAFF.

By share, this clonotype ranks as medium-sized. The rearrangement joins TRBV12-3 or TRBV12-4 to TRBJ1-2, with TRBD1 matching 10 bases. Losses at the gene ends were 4 bases for V and 2 bases for J; bases not matched to a gene: 10. The CDR3 totals 17 residues. In DNA form, the CDR3 reads TGTGCCAGCAGTTCACCCCTCACGGACAGGGGGAACTATGGCTACACCTTC. Translation: CASSSPLTDRGNYGYTF.

The chain recombines TRBV5-4 with TRBJ1-1; 9 nucleotides align to TRBD1. Germline CDR1 and CDR2: SGHNT and YYREEE (reference sequence). Trimming took 4 bases from V and 4 from J; bases not matched to a gene: 11. CDR3 length: 16 amino acids. The CDR3 coding sequence is TGTGCCAGCAGCCTGGGGGACAGGGTAGGCATCACTGAAGCTTTCTTT. The encoded protein is CASSLGDRVGITEAFF.

The sample holds many counts of this clonotype. This may stem from a read error, because a much larger clone lies one nucleotide away. This chain connects TRBV5-1 to TRBJ1-1, with a possible D match to TRBD1 (5 bases). The CDR3 length is 14 residues. V was trimmed by 4 bases and J by 4 bases, leaving 14 bases between them. Germline-derived CDR1 and CDR2 are SGHRS and YFSETQ. In nucleotides, the CDR3 is TGCGCCAGCAGCCCCCTCCAGGGCAGCACTGAAGCTTTCTTT. Protein sequence: CASSPLQGSTEAFF.

As to this clonotype: This may stem from a read error, because a much larger clone lies one nucleotide away. The chain combines TRBV7-2 with TRBJ2-1, with 9 bases identical to TRBD2. The CDR3 length is 15 residues. The germline V gene has CDR1 SGHTA and CDR2 FQGNSA. CDR3: CAGSLGGGDYNEQFF. CDR3 DNA sequence: TGTGCCGGCAGCTTAGGCGGGGGGGATTACAATGAGCAGTTCTTC.

About this clonotype itself: Just one base apart from a much larger clone, this may be a read error. The chain joins TRBV29-1 to TRBJ2-3, with no clear D. This CDR3 region has 13 residues. Germline V gives CDR1 SQVTM, CDR2 ANQGSEA. The CDR3 nucleotides are TGCAGAGTTGGACCCTCGGGCACAGATACGCAGTATTTT. Its protein product is CRVGPSGTDTQYF.

Many counts were recorded for this clonotype. The chain combines TRBV5-4 with TRBJ1-2; D may be TRBD1 (5 bases). The germline V gene has CDR1 SGHNT and CDR2 YYREEE (reference sequence). The CDR3 totals 16 residues. The V gene lost 1 base and the J gene lost 0 bases, with 13 bases spanning the gap. As DNA, the CDR3 is TGTGCCAGCAGCTTGTTGACGGGGCGAGCTAACTATGGCTACACCTTC. It encodes CASSLLTGRANYGYTF.

This clonotype has ten or more counts. The chain links TRBV7-2 to TRBJ2-1; D is unclear. Germline assignment: CDR1 SGHTA and CDR2 FQGNSA. The CDR3 totals 14 residues. The V gene lost 5 bases and the J gene lost 3 bases, with 11 bases spanning the gap. The CDR3 is CASSLAMLYNEQFF. CDR3 in DNA: TGTGCCAGCAGCCTCGCCATGCTCTACAATGAGCAGTTCTTC.